Reported below is one TCR beta chain. The source of the sample is a study of post-analysis software for immune sequencing data. Unique-molecular-identifier-tagged TCR beta cDNA libraries were used. TCRdb re-called the PCR reads through MiXCR, storing one row per CDR3 protein. The profile shows hundreds of thousands of distinct CDR3 sequences, roughly three fifths of them singletons. This clonotype was obtained from a girl between 2 and 10 years old with multiple sclerosis. Sample: blood.

The CDR3 sequence: CATSTRTGQGAHEQYF. The CDR3 coding sequence is TGTGCCACCAGCACTAGGACGGGACAGGGTGCCCACGAGCAGTACTTC. The chain couples TRBV15 to TRBJ2-7; 9 positions match TRBD1. V gave up 4 bases and J gave up 5 bases; unmatched junction bases: 12. This CDR3 has 16 residues. Germline V gene data show CDR1 as LNHNV and CDR2 as YYDKDF (reference sequence).